The clone carrying this TCR beta chain was seen only a few times. Its antigen remains unidentified. PCR primers comprised 60 Vbeta and 13 Jbeta primers. The table came from immunoSEQ multiplex PCR; TCRdb's copy has only in-frame clones and leaves some out. The table includes some 120,000 clones, about 81% detected once. CDR1 is SGDLS and CDR2 is YYNGEE in the germline V gene. The CDR3 spans 14 residues. The V end was cut by 0 bases, the J end by 4 bases, with 10 bases between. This specimen belongs to a study of cytomegalovirus exposure and HLA in healthy donors. Overall study findings and caveats: The listing of 150 to 200 TCR beta chains classed them as cytomegalovirus-associated.

The chain links TRBV9 to TRBJ1-1; TRBD1 might be the D (5 bases). The source of this sequence is a woman aged 25 to 39 in good health and CMV-seronegative. The sequenced material came from PBMCs. This CDR3 is CASSVAQGGTEAFF. The CDR3 bases are TGTGCCAGCAGCGTAGCTCAGGGAGGCACTGAAGCTTTCTTT.